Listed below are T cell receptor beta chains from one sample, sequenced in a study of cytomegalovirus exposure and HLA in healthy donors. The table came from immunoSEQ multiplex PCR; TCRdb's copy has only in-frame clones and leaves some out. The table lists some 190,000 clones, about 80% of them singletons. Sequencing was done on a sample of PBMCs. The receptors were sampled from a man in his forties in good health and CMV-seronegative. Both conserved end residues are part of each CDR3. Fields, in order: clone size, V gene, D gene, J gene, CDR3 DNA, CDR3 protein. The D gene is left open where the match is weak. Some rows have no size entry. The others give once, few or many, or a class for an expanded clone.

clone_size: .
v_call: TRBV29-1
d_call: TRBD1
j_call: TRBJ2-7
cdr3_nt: TGCAGCGTTGAAGACCTCCGAGACAGGGACTACGAGCAGTACTTC
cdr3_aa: CSVEDLRDRDYEQYF

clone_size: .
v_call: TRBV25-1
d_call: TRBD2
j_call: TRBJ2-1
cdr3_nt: TGTGCCAGCAGTTCGGCTAGCGGGAGTGTCAATGAGCAGTTCTTC
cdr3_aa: CASSSASGSVNEQFF

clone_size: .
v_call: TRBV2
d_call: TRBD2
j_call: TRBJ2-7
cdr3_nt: TGTGCCAGCAGAGGACTAGGAGTATGGGAGCAGTACTTC
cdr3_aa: CASRGLGVWEQYF

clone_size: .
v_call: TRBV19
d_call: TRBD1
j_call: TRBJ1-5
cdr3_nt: TGTGCCAGTAGTTATCGCCGGGACAGGGGTGTTCAGCCCCAGCATTTT
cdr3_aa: CASSYRRDRGVQPQHF

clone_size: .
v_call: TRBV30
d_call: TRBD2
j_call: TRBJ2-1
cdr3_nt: TGTGCCTGGAGTGTAGGGACTAGCGGTTACAATGAGCAGTTCTTC
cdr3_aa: CAWSVGTSGYNEQFF

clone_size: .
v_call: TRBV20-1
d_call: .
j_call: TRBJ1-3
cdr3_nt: TGCAGTGCTTCCCCGGGGGACACCATATATTTT
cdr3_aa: CSASPGDTIYF

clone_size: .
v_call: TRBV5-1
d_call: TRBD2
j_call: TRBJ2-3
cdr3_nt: TGCGCCAGCAGCTTGGAAGGCGGGGGGGCAGATACGCAGTATTTT
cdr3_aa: CASSLEGGGADTQYF

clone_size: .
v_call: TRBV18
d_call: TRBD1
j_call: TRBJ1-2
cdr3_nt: TGTGCCAGCTCACCTTCGGGGGACAGACTACCGACTGGCTACACCTTC
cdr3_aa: CASSPSGDRLPTGYTF

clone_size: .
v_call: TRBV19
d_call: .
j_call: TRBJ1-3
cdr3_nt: TGTGCCAGTAGTCCACGACTGAGCTCTGGAAACACCATATATTTT
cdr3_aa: CASSPRLSSGNTIYF

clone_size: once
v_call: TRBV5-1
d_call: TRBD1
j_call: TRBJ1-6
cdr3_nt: TGCGCCAGCAGCCCCTCGACAGGGGGCGGGAGAGGGTCCTATAATTCACCCCTCCACTTT
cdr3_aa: CASSPSTGGGRGSYNSPLHF

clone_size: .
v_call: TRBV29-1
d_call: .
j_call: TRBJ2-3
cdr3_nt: TGCAGCGTGGGAGCCCAGTTCAGGGGGGCGACAGATACGCAGTATTTT
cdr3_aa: CSVGAQFRGATDTQYF

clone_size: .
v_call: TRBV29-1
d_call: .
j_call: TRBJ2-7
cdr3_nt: TGCAGCGCCAACCAGGGTTCGGGCAGGGAGCAGTACTTC
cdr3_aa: CSANQGSGREQYF

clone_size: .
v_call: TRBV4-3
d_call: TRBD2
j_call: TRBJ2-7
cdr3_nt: TGCGCCAGCAGCCAACTCGGCGGGGGGCAGGGCGAGCAGTACTTC
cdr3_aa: CASSQLGGGQGEQYF

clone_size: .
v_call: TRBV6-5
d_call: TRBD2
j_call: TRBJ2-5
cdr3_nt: TGTGCCAGCAGTTACGGACTAGCGGGACAAGAGACCCAGTACTTC
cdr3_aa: CASSYGLAGQETQYF

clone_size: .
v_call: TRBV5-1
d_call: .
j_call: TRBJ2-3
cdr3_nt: TGCGCCAGCAGCTTTGCGGCCCTGCAGGATACGCAGTATTTT
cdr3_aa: CASSFAALQDTQYF

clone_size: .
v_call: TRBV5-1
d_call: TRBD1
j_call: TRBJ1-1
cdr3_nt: TGCGCCAGCAGCTTGAGACAGGGGGCGGGGGGCACTGAAGCTTTCTTT
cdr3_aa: CASSLRQGAGGTEAFF

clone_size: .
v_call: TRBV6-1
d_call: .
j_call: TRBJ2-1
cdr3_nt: TGTGCCAGCAGTCTGTACTATGGTGAGCAGTTCTTC
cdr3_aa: CASSLYYGEQFF

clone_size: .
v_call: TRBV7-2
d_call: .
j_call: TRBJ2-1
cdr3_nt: TGTGCCAGCAGCTTAGTCGGGGGCTCCTACAATGAGCAGTTCTTC
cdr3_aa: CASSLVGGSYNEQFF

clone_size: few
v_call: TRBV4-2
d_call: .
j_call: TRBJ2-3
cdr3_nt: TGTGCCAGCAGCCCGGTGGGCGGGGGCAGAGATACGCAGTATTTT
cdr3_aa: CASSPVGGGRDTQYF

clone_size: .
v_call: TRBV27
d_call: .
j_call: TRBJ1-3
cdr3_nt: TGTGCCAGCAGTTTCCCCCGGACTAGACAGAGGGCCAGCTCTGGAAACACCATATATTTT
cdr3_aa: CASSFPRTRQRASSGNTIYF

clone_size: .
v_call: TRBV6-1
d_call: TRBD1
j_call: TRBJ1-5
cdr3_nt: TGTGCCAGCGAGCTGGGACAGGGCAGTCCCCAGCATTTT
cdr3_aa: CASELGQGSPQHF

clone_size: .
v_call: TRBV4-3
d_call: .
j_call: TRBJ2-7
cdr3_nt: TGCGCCAGTCTGCCCCAAGCGGGTAGGGGGGGTCAGTCCTACGAGCAGTACTTC
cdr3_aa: CASLPQAGRGGQSYEQYF

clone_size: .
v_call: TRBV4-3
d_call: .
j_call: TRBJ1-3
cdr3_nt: TGCGCCAAGGGACTTGCGGCTGGAAACACCATATATTTT
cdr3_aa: CAKGLAAGNTIYF

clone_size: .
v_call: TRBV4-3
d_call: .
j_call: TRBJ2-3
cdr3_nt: TGCGCCAGCAGCCAAGATCTCGCGGGATCAGATACGCAGTATTTT
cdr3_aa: CASSQDLAGSDTQYF

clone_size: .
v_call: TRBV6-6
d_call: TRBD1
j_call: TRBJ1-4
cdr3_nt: TGTGCCAGCAGTTTTCGACAGGGGAGTGAAAAACTGTTTTTT
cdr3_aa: CASSFRQGSEKLFF

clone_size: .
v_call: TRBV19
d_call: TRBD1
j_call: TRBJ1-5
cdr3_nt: TGTGCCAGTAGCAGACAGGGAGTTGGGAGCAATCAGCCCCAGCATTTT
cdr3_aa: CASSRQGVGSNQPQHF

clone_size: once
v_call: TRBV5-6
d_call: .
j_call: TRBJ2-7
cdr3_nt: TGTGCCAGCAGCTTGGAGGGCAGGGGAGCCTACGAGCAGTACTTC
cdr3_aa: CASSLEGRGAYEQYF

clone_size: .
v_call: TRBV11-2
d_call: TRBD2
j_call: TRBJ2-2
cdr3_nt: TGTGCCAGCACCGGGACTAGCATTGGCACCGGGGAGCTGTTTTTT
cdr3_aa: CASTGTSIGTGELFF

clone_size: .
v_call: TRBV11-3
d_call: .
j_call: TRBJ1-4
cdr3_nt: TGTGCCAGCAGCTTAGATCCAAGGAGGGCTCGTGAAAAACTGTTTTTT
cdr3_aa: CASSLDPRRAREKLFF

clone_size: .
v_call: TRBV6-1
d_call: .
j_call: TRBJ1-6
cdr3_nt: TGTGCCAGCAGGGGGGCGGCCGACCGTTCACCCCTCCACTTT
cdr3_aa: CASRGAADRSPLHF

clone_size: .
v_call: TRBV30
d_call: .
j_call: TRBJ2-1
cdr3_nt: TGTGCCTGGAGTTCCGACTATTATGAGCAGTTCTTC
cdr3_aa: CAWSSDYYEQFF

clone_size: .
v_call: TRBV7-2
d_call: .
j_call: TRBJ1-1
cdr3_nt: TGTGCCAGCAGCTTAGGGGGGCCTGAAGCTTTCTTT
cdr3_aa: CASSLGGPEAFF

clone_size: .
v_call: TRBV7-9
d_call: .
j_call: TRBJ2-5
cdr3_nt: TGTGCCAGCATGGGGGCCCTAGAGACCCAGTACTTC
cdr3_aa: CASMGALETQYF

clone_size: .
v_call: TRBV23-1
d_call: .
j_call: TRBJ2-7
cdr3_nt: TGCGCCAGCAGTCAATCGGGCAGGGCCCACTCCTACGAGCAGTACTTC
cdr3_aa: CASSQSGRAHSYEQYF

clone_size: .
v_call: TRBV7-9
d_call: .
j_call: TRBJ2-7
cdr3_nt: TGTGCCAGCAGCTTAATTATAGGGGACGAGCAGTACTTC
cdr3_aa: CASSLIIGDEQYF

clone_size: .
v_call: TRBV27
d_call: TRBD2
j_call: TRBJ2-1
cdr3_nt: TGTGCCAGCAGCGGGACTAGCGGGGCTTCTGAGCAGTTCTTC
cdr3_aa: CASSGTSGASEQFF

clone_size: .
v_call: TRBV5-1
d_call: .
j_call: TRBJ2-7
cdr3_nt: TGCGCCAGCAGGGCTCAGGGGCTCTACGAGCAGTACTTC
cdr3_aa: CASRAQGLYEQYF

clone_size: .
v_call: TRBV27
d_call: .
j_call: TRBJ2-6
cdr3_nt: TGTGCCAGCAGTTCCTTGGGGGCCCAAGGGTCCAACGTCCTGACTTTC
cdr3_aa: CASSSLGAQGSNVLTF

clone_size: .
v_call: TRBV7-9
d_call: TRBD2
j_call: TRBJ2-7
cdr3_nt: TGTGCCAGCAGCTTAGGAGGTAGCGGGTCCACCTACGAGCAGTACTTC
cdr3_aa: CASSLGGSGSTYEQYF

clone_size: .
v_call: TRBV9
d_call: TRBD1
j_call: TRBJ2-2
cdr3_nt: TGTGCCAGCAGCGGACAGGGGGTTGGCACCGGGGAGCTGTTTTTT
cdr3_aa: CASSGQGVGTGELFF

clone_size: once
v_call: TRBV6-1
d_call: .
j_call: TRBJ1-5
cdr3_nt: TGTGCCAGCGATCAGGTCTTCTTCGGACAGCCCCAGCATTTT
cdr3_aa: CASDQVFFGQPQHF

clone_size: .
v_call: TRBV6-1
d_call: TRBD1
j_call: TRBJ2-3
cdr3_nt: TGTGCCAGCAGGGGACAGGGAAGCGATACGCAGTATTTT
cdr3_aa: CASRGQGSDTQYF

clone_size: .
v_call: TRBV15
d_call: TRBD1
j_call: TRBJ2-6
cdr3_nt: TGTGCCACCAGCAGGACCCGAGCCAGGACAGGGGTAGGTGGGGCCAACGTCCTGACTTTC
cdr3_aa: CATSRTRARTGVGGANVLTF

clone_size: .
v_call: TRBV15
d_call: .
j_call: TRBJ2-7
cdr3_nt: TGTGCCACCAGCAGAGATCAACAGGGCGCCTACGAGCAGTACTTC
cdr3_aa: CATSRDQQGAYEQYF

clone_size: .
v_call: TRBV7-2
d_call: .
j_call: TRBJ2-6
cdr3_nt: TGTGCCAGCAGCTTAATGCGGATCTCTGGGGCCAACGTCCTGACTTTC
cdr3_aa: CASSLMRISGANVLTF

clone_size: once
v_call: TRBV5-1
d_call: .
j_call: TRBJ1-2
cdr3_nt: TGCGCCAGCAGCTTGGGGACAGATCTCTCTTATGGCTACACCTTC
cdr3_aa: CASSLGTDLSYGYTF

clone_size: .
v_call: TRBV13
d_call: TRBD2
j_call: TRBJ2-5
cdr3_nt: TGTGCCAGCAGCTCCGATCTAAGCGGGAGAAGGGAGACCCAGTACTTC
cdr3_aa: CASSSDLSGRRETQYF

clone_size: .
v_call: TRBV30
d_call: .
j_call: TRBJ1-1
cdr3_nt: TGTGCCTGGAGTGTCGGACCGGAACTGAGGGGGGAAGCTTTCTTT
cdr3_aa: CAWSVGPELRGEAFF

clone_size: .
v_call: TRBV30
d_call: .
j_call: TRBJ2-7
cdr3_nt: TGTGCCTGGAGTGTATCGACTCACTACGAGCAGTACTTC
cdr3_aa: CAWSVSTHYEQYF